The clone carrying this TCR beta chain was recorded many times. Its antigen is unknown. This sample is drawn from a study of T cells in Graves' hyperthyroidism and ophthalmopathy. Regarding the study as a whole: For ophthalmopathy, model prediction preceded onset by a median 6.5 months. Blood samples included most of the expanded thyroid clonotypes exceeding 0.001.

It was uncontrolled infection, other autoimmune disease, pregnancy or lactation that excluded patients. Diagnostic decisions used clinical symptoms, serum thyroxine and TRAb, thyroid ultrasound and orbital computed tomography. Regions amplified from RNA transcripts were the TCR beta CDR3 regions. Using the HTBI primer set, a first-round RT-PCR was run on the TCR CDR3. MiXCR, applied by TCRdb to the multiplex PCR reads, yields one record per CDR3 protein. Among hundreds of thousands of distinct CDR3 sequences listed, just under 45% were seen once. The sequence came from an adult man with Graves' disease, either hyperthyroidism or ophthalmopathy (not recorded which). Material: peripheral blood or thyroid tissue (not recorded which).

DNA of the CDR3: TGTGCCAGCAGCATTGCCGGTACAGGGAACGAGCAGTACTTC. Translated: CASSIAGTGNEQYF. V gene TRBV7-9 combines with J gene TRBJ2-7, with D perhaps matching TRBD1 (6 bases). Germline V gene sequence: CDR1 SEHNR, CDR2 FQNEAQ (reference sequence). Trimming cost V 5 bases and J 5 bases, with 16 bases left between them. The CDR3 spans 14 residues. Filled out from reference TRBV7-9 and TRBJ2-7, the complete variable domain reads DTGVSQNPRHKITKRGQNVTFRCDPISEHNRLYWYRQTLGQGPEFLTYFQNEAQLEKSRLLSDRFSAERPKGSFSTLEIQRTEQGDSAMYLCASSIAGTGNEQYFGPGTRLTVT.